This is a list of T cell receptor beta chains from one sample in a study of blood T cell repertoires in COVID-19. Measured with immunoSEQ multiplex PCR; TCRdb has only the in-frame clones, and not every one. The sample carries about 69,000 clones, around 83% recorded once. Sequencing input: peripheral blood. These receptors were collected from a human donor in a cohort sampled during active COVID-19. Each CDR3 is given with its conserved first and last residue. Fields, in order: V gene, J gene, CDR3 protein.

TRBV2,TRBJ2-2,CASRELGLANTGELFF
TRBV7-2,TRBJ1-6,CASSLQSWSSYNSPLHF
TRBV9,TRBJ1-2,CASSGEGKGNYGYTF
TRBV5-1,TRBJ1-3,CASSFLGGAGNTIYF
TRBV6-1,TRBJ1-4,CASSEVVRGEKLFF
TRBV9,TRBJ2-5,CASSVGASGGIQETQYF
TRBV18,TRBJ1-2,CASSPSKGRGYGYTF
TRBV6-6,TRBJ1-5,CASSPFSNQPQHF
TRBV7-9,TRBJ2-1,CASSRVSRDEQFF
TRBV7-9,TRBJ1-6,CASRPTGKNSPLHF
TRBV13,TRBJ2-1,CASSLEDRFSREQFF
TRBV7-9,TRBJ1-2,CASSLLWGVHGYTF
TRBV7-9,TRBJ2-5,CASSLAGGEETQYF
TRBV5-1,TRBJ2-1,CASSLGGINEQFF
TRBV6-6,TRBJ1-2,CASSYSDRTNYGYTF
TRBV3-1/TRBV3-2,TRBJ2-1,CASSQDWGVREQFF
TRBV7-9,TRBJ1-6,CASSFRTGKNSPLHF
TRBV24-1,TRBJ2-4,CATRAQGALAKNIQYF
TRBV19,TRBJ2-7,CASSTDRGHEQYF
TRBV5-1,TRBJ1-1,CASSFQGLNTEAFF
TRBV5-5,TRBJ2-3,CASSLEGRGGTDTQYF
TRBV5-1,TRBJ2-1,CASSLGSGGAHEQFF
TRBV4-1,TRBJ1-5,CASSRDRAPQPQHF
TRBV19,TRBJ2-2,CASSPRVAENTGELFF
TRBV24-1,TRBJ2-3,CATSDSHSEYTQYF
TRBV5-6,TRBJ1-6,CASSQLTGIGSTYNSPLHF
TRBV9,TRBJ1-1,CASRARGNTEAFF
TRBV7-2,TRBJ2-7,CASSWPERGVEEQYF
TRBV21-1,TRBJ2-1,CASSRQEPPRAKRNEQFF
TRBV27,TRBJ1-1,CASRGLMNTEAFF
TRBV5-1,TRBJ2-7,CASRHRGPSSYEQYF
TRBV5-1,TRBJ1-1,CASSLAGQAHTEAFF
TRBV7-9,TRBJ2-7,CASSLARTGGTYEQYF
TRBV5-6,TRBJ2-4,CASSPTSDKNIQYF
TRBV11-3,TRBJ2-7,CASSPNRGARQYF
TRBV6-6,TRBJ2-7,CASSKQGINEQYF
TRBV19,TRBJ2-1,CASTGGFSYNEQFF
TRBV15,TRBJ1-4,CATSGGLMATNEKLFF
TRBV19,TRBJ1-2,CASSIDRLSGISYGYTF
TRBV18,TRBJ1-6,CASSPSARFNSPLHF
TRBV28,TRBJ1-3,CASSPGQGGNTIYF
TRBV30,TRBJ1-2,CAWSAFYGYTF
TRBV30,TRBJ1-2,CACDTGGTGNYGYTF
TRBV4-1,TRBJ2-3,CASSQGGLAGRDTQYF
TRBV13,TRBJ2-5,CASSSGLAVQQETQYF
TRBV7-3,TRBJ1-1,CASSGQGASTEAFF
TRBV15,TRBJ2-1,CATSRAGSLANEQFF
TRBV5-6,TRBJ2-1,CASSLGGQNYNEQFF
TRBV4-1,TRBJ2-1,CASSQDIAGALYNEQFF
TRBV12-3/TRBV12-4,TRBJ2-1,CASSPGDEQFF
TRBV19,TRBJ1-5,CASRLAGSNQPQHF
TRBV19,TRBJ1-4,CASRGRGATNEKLFF
TRBV3-1/TRBV3-2,TRBJ1-2,CASSPGGEGYGYTF
TRBV5-1,TRBJ1-2,CASSSGQGTNYGYTF
TRBV9,TRBJ2-5,CASSVGPTGGAETQYF
TRBV3-1/TRBV3-2,TRBJ2-7,CASSPGTGGEQYF
TRBV11-2,TRBJ2-5,CASSLDRGYQETQYF